This T cell receptor (beta chain) was sequenced in a study of T cells expressing NK-cell markers. Looked up from germline, CDR1 is SQVTM and CDR2 is ANQGSEA. The length of the CDR3 is 13 residues. Making the TCR beta cDNA relied on 5'RACE template switching with UMIs. For each CDR3 protein, TCRdb gives one entry from its re-call of the 5' RACE reads, without DNA. Seen in this sample are 250,000 or so distinct CDR3 sequences; the ten most common clones hold 4.2%. Concerning this clonotype itself: Its antigen is unknown.

Whole-study findings and limits: The contribution of dominant NKG2C+ clonotypes to CD8+ T cells in more than five donors was about 1.0-8%.

The chain combines TRBV29-1 with TRBJ2-1; the TCRdb D gene call, TRBD2, has no DNA to confirm it. The receptor comes from a woman aged 18-70 years in good health. The material sequenced was blood T cells: a sorted CD56 or NKG2C T cell subset, CD4+ or CD8+ T cells, or bulk PBMC T cells (not recorded which). The chain's CDR3 is CSARLAVQGEQFF.